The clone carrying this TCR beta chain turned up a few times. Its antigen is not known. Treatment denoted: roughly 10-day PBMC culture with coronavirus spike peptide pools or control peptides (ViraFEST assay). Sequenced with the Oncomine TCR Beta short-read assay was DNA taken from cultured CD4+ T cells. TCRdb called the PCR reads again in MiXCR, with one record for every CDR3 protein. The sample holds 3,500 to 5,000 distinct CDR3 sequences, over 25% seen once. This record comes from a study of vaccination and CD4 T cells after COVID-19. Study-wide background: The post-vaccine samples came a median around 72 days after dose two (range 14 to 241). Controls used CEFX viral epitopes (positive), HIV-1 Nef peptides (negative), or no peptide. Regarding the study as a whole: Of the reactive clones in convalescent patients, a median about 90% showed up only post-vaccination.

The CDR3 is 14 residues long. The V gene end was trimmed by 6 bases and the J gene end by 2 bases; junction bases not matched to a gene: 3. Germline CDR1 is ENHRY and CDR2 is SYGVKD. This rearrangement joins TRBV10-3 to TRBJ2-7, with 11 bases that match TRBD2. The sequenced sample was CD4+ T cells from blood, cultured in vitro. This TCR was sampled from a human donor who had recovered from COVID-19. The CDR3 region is CAIRLAGGTYEQYF. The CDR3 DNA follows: TGTGCCATCAGGCTAGCGGGGGGTACCTACGAGCAGTACTTC.